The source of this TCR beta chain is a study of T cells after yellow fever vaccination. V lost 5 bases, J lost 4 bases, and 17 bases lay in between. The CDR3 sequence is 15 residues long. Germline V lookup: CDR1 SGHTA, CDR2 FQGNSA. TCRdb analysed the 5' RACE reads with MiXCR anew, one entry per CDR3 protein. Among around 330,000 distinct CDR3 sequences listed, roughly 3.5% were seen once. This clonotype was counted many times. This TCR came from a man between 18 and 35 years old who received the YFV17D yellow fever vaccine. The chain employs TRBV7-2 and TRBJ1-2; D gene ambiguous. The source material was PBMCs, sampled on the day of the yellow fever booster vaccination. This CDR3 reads CASSPREIRAYGYTF. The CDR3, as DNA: TGTGCCAGCAGCCCCCGGGAGATCCGGGCCTATGGCTACACCTTC.